This T cell receptor (beta chain) is from a study of blood T cell repertoires in COVID-19. V was pared by 6 bases and J by 0 bases, with 19 bases between. Germline CDR1 SGDLS, CDR2 YYNGEE. CDR3 length equals 17 residues. The table came from immunoSEQ multiplex PCR; TCRdb's copy has only in-frame clones and leaves some out. The table includes approximately 250,000 clones, under 90% detected once. The V call is TRBV9, the J call TRBJ2-1; perhaps TRBD2 as D (5 bases). The clonotype comes from a human donor in a cohort sampled during active COVID-19. Specimen: peripheral blood. Here the CDR3 DNA reads TGTGCCAGCACAGACTCTGCGGGTCGTAGCTCCTACAATGAGCAGTTCTTC. This translates into CASTDSAGRSSYNEQFF.